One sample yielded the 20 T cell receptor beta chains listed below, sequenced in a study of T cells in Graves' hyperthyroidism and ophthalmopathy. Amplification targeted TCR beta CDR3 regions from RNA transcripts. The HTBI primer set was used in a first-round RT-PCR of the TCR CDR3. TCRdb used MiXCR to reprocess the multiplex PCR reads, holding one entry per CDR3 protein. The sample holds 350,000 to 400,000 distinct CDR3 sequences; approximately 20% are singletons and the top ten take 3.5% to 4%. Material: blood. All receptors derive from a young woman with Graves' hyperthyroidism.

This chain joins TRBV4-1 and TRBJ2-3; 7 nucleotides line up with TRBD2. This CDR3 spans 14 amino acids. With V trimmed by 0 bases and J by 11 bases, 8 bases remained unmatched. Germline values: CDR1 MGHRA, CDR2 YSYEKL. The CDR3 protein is CASSQDSAGELQYF. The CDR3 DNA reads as TGCGCCAGCAGCCAAGATTCCGCGGGGGAACTGCAGTATTTT.

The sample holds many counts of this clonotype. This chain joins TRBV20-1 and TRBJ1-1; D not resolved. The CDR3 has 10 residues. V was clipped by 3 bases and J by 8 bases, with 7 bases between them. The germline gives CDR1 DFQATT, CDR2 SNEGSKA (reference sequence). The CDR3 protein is CSARQAEAFF. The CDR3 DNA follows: TGCAGTGCTAGGCAGGCGGAAGCTTTCTTT.

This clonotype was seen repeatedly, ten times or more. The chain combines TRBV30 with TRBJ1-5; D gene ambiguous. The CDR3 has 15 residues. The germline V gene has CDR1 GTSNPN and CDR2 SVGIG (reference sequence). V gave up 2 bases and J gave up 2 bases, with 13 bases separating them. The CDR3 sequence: CAWSHIGRGNQPQHF. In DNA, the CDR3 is TGTGCCTGGAGTCATATAGGACGGGGCAATCAGCCCCAGCATTTT.

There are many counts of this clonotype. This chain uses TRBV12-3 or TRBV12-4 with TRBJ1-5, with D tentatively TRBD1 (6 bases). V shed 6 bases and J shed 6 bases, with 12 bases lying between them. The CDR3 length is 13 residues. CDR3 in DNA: TGTGCCAGCAGGGACAGTCTACGTCAGCCCCAGCATTTT. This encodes CASRDSLRQPQHF.

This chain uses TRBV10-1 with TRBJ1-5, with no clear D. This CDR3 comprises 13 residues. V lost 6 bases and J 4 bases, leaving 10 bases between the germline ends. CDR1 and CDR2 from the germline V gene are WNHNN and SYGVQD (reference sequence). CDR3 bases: TGCGCCAGCAGGCCAAGGCCAAATCAGCCCCAGCATTTT. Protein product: CASRPRPNQPQHF.

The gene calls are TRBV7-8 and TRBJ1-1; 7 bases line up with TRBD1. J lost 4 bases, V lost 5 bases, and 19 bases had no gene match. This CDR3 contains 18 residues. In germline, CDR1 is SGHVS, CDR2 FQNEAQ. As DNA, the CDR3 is TGTGCCAGCAGCAAAGACAGGGCCCGTCTCCGTCTTAGCACTGAAGCTTTCTTT. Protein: CASSKDRARLRLSTEAFF.

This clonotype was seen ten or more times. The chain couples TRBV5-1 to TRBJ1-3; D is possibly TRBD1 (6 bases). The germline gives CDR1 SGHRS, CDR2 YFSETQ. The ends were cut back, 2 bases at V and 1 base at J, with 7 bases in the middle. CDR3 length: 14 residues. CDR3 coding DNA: TGCGCCAGCAGCTTCACAGGGTCTGGAAACACCATATATTTT. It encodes CASSFTGSGNTIYF. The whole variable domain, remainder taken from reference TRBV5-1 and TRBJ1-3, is KAGVTQTPRYLIKTRGQQVTLSCSPISGHRSVSWYQQTPGQGLQFLFEYFSETQRNKGNFPGRFSGRQFSNSRSEMNVSTLELGDSALYLCASSFTGSGNTIYFGEGSWLTVV.

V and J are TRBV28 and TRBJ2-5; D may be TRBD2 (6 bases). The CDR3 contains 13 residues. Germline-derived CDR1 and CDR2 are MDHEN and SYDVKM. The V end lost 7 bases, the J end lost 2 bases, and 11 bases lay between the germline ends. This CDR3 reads CASMGLTQETQYF. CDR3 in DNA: TGTGCCAGCATGGGACTCACTCAAGAGACCCAGTACTTC. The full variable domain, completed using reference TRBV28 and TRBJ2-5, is DVKVTQSSRYLVKRTGEKVFLECVQDMDHENMFWYRQDPGLGLRLIYFSYDVKMKEKGDIPEGYSVSREKKERFSLILESASTNQTSMYLCASMGLTQETQYFGPGTRLLVL.

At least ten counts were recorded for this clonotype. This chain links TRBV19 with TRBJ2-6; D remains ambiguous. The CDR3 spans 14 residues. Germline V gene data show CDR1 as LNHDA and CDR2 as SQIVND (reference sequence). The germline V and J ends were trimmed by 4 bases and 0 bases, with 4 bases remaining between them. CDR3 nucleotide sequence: TGTGCCAGTAGTAGGGTCTCTGGGGCCAACGTCCTGACTTTC. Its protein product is CASSRVSGANVLTF.

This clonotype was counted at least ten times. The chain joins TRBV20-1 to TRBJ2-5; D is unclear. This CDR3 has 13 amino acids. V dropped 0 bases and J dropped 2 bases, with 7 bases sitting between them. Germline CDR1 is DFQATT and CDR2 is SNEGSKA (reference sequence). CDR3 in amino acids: CSAREVYQETQYF. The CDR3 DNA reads TGCAGTGCTAGAGAGGTTTATCAAGAGACCCAGTACTTC.

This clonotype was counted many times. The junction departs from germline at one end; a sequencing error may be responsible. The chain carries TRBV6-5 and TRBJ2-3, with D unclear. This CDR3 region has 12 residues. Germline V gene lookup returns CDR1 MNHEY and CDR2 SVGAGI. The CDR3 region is CASSSPTDTQYF. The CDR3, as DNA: TGCGCCAGCAGTTCACCCACAGATACGCAGTATTTT.

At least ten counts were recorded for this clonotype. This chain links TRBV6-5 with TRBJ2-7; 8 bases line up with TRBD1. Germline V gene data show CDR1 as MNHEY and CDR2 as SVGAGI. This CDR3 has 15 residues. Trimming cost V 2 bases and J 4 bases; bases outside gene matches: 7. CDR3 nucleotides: TGTGCCAGCAGTTACGATAACAGGGGGTGGTACGAGCAGTACTTC. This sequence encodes CASSYDNRGWYEQYF.

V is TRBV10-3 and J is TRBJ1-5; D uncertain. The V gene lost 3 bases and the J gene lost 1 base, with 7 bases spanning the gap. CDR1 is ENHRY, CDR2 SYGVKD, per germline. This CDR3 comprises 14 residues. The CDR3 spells CAISDYTSNQPQHF. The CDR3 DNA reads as TGTGCCATCAGTGACTACACAAGCAATCAGCCCCAGCATTTT.

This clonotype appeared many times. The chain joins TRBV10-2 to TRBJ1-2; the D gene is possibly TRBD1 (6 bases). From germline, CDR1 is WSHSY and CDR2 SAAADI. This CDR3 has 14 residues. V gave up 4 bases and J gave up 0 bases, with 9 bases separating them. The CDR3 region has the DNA TGCGCCAGCAGTGGACAGGCCGCTAACTATGGCTACACCTTC. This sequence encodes CASSGQAANYGYTF.

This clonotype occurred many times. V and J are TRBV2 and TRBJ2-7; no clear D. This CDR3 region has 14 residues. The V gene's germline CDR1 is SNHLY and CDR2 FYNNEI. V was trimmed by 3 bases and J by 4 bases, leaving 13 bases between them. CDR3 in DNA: TGTGCCAGCAGTGAGGGCAGGTCGGGTTACGAGCAGTACTTC. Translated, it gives CASSEGRSGYEQYF. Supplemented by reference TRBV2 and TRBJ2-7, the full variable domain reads EPEVTQTPSHQVTQMGQEVILRCVPISNHLYFYWYRQILGQKVEFLVSFYNNEISEKSEIFDDQFSVERPDGSNFTLKIRSTKLEDSAMYFCASSEGRSGYEQYFGPGTRLTVT.

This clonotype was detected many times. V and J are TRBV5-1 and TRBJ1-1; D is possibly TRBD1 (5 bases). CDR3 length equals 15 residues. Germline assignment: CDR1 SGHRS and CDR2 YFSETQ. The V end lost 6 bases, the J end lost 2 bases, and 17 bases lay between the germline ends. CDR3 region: CASTDPGTGNTEAFF. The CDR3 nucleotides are TGCGCCAGCACCGATCCCGGGACGGGCAACACTGAAGCTTTCTTT.

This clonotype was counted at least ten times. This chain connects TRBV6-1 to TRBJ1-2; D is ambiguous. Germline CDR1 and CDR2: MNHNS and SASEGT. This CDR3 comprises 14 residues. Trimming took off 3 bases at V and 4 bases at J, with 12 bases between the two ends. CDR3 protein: CASSDGPVSYGYTF. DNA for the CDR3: TGTGCCAGCAGTGACGGTCCGGTTAGCTATGGCTACACCTTC.

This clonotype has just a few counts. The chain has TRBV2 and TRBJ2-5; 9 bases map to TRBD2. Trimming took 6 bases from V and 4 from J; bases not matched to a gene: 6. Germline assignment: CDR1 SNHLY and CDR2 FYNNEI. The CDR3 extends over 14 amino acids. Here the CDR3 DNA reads TGTGCCAGCAGCGGGGCTAGCGGGATAGAGACCCAGTACTTC. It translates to CASSGASGIETQYF. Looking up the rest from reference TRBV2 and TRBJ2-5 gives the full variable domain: EPEVTQTPSHQVTQMGQEVILRCVPISNHLYFYWYRQILGQKVEFLVSFYNNEISEKSEIFDDQFSVERPDGSNFTLKIRSTKLEDSAMYFCASSGASGIETQYFGPGTRLLVL.

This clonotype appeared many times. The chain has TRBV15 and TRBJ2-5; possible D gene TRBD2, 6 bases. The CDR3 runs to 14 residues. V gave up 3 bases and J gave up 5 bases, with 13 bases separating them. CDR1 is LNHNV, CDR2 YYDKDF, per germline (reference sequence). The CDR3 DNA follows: TGTGCCACCAGCAGGTCGGGGAGGCCCGAGACCCAGTACTTC. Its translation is CATSRSGRPETQYF.

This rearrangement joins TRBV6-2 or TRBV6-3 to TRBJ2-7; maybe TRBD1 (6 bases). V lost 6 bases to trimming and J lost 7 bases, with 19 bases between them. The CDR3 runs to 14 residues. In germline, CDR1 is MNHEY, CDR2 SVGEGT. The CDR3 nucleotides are TGTGCCAGCAGACCCCAAACAGGGTTGGGGGAGCAGTACTTC. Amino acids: CASRPQTGLGEQYF.